A selection of T cell receptor beta chains follows, all from one sample in a study of cytomegalovirus exposure and HLA in healthy donors. The protocol was immunoSEQ multiplex PCR, while the TCRdb copy is restricted to in-frame clones and leaves out a portion. The sample lists some 93,000 clones, 82% occurring once. Source material: PBMCs. These receptors originate from a man in his fifties or sixties in good health and CMV-seronegative. Both conserved end residues are part of each CDR3. The D gene is left open where the match is weak. Only some rows state a clone size, as once, few, many or a class for expanded clones.

TRBV28	NA	12	TRBJ1-2	NA	TGTGCCAGCATCGGGGGGCCCGCTCTACCCTCCTTC	CASIGGPALPSF
TRBV6-5	NA	11	TRBJ1-2	few	TGTGCCAGCAGTTACGGGGGGGACTACACCTTC	CASSYGGDYTF
TRBV10-3	NA	15	TRBJ2-3	NA	TGTGCCGCAGGGGAAGGCGGGAGAAGGGTAGATACGCAGTATTTT	CAAGEGGRRVDTQYF
TRBV9	TRBD1	15	TRBJ1-2	NA	TGTGCCAGCAGCGTACGTGGACAGGGCGCCTATGGCTACACCTTC	CASSVRGQGAYGYTF
TRBV5-1	TRBD2	21	TRBJ2-3	NA	TGCGCCAGCAGCCAATACCCCGAAGGCGGCGGGAGCTCCCCTAGAACAGATACGCAGTATTTT	CASSQYPEGGGSSPRTDTQYF
TRBV4-1	TRBD1	15	TRBJ1-6	NA	TGCGCCAGCAGCCAAGACCTAACGGACAGGAGTTACCTCCACTTT	CASSQDLTDRSYLHF
TRBV19	NA	13	TRBJ1-1	NA	TGTGCCAGTAGTATGGGGGGGAGAACTGAAGCTTTCTTT	CASSMGGRTEAFF
TRBV5-4	TRBD2	18	TRBJ2-2	NA	TGTGCCAGCAGCTCCTTAGCGGGAGTACGGGCGAACACCGGGGAGCTGTTTTTT	CASSSLAGVRANTGELFF
TRBV5-4	NA	15	TRBJ1-3	NA	TGTGCCAGCAGCTTGTCGGGGTTCACTGGAAACACCATATATTTT	CASSLSGFTGNTIYF
TRBV5-8	TRBD1	15	TRBJ2-2	NA	TGTGCCAGCAGCCTGGGACAGGTTTACACCGGGGAGCTGTTTTTT	CASSLGQVYTGELFF
TRBV15	NA	17	TRBJ2-4	NA	TGTGCCACCAGCAAGGATTTTACAGTTTCAGCCAAAAACATTCAGTACTTC	CATSKDFTVSAKNIQYF
TRBV29-1	NA	10	TRBJ1-1	NA	TGCAGCGTCGTTGACTTTGAAGCTTTCTTT	CSVVDFEAFF
TRBV29-1	TRBD2	12	TRBJ2-7	once	TGCAGCGCCCGACGGGGGGACTACGAGCAGTACTTC	CSARRGDYEQYF
TRBV5-1	NA	13	TRBJ1-2	few	TGCGCCAGCAGCTTGCAAGAGTCCTATGGCTACACCTTC	CASSLQESYGYTF
TRBV6-1	TRBD1	13	TRBJ1-1	NA	TGTGCCGGAAGACAGGGATACAGGTCTGAAGCTTTCTTT	CAGRQGYRSEAFF
TRBV29-1	NA	13	TRBJ1-1	NA	TGCAGCGTTGTGGTGGGGGCTCACACTGAAGCTTTCTTT	CSVVVGAHTEAFF
TRBV5-1	TRBD1	13	TRBJ1-4	NA	TGCGCCAGCAGCTTAGCCCAGGGGGACGGACTGTTTTTT	CASSLAQGDGLFF
TRBV5-4	TRBD2	16	TRBJ2-7	NA	TGTGCCAGCAGCCAGGGGGGACTAGCGGGAGTCGGAGAGCAGTACTTC	CASSQGGLAGVGEQYF
TRBV7-7	TRBD1	15	TRBJ2-1	NA	TGTGCTAGCAGCTTTGAGCCAGGGGGCTACAATGAGCAGTTCTTC	CASSFEPGGYNEQFF
TRBV5-1	NA	13	TRBJ2-1	NA	TGCGCCAGCAGCTTAGAGCTATACTATGAGCAGTTCTTC	CASSLELYYEQFF
TRBV27	TRBD1	13	TRBJ2-7	NA	TGTGCCAGCAGTCCCGGACAGGTATACGAGCAGTACTTC	CASSPGQVYEQYF
TRBV9	TRBD2	15	TRBJ2-1	NA	TGTGCCAGCAGCGTGGCTAGCGGGAGGATCAATGAGCAGTTCTTC	CASSVASGRINEQFF
TRBV9	TRBD1	16	TRBJ2-2	few	TGTGCCAGCAGCCCCTGGGACAGCACTTCCACCGGGGAGCTGTTTTTT	CASSPWDSTSTGELFF
TRBV19	TRBD1	15	TRBJ2-4	NA	TGTGCCAGTACTCCATCGGTGGGACAGGGTGGCATTCAGTACTTC	CASTPSVGQGGIQYF
TRBV2	TRBD2	13	TRBJ2-3	NA	TGTGCCAGCAGAGCGGGTAGCGGGAGGGCCGGGTATTTT	CASRAGSGRAGYF
TRBV2	TRBD1	16	TRBJ2-1	NA	TGTGCCAGCAAAACTTCCGGGACAGGGTCCTACAATGAGCAGTTCTTC	CASKTSGTGSYNEQFF
TRBV20-1	NA	11	TRBJ2-7	NA	TGCAGTGCTCGCGGGACGTTCGAGCAGTACTTC	CSARGTFEQYF
TRBV27	NA	14	TRBJ1-1	NA	TGTGCCAGCAGTCCCCCCGTTGGGGGGGCTGAAGCTTTCTTT	CASSPPVGGAEAFF
TRBV7-8	TRBD2	15	TRBJ2-1	NA	TGTGCCAGCAGCCTAGAGACTAGCGGGGCAAATGAGCAGTTCTTC	CASSLETSGANEQFF
TRBV5-4	TRBD1	13	TRBJ2-7	NA	TGTGCCAGCAGCTTCCAGGGGGTCCACGAGCAGTACTTC	CASSFQGVHEQYF
TRBV2	TRBD1	16	TRBJ1-5	NA	TGTGCCAGCAGCCTAGAACAGGGGATAGGCAATCAGCCCCAGCATTTT	CASSLEQGIGNQPQHF
TRBV4-3	TRBD1	16	TRBJ1-1	NA	TGCGCCAGCAGCCAAGAAGGGACAGGGCGAGACACTGAAGCTTTCTTT	CASSQEGTGRDTEAFF
TRBV18	NA	14	TRBJ2-2	NA	TGTGCCAGCGACGCGGGGCGCGACACCGGGGAGCTGTTTTTT	CASDAGRDTGELFF
TRBV25-1	TRBD1	13	TRBJ1-2	once	TGTGCCAGCAGTGAACGACAGGGGAATGGCTACACCTTC	CASSERQGNGYTF
TRBV6-6	TRBD1	13	TRBJ2-7	NA	TGTGCCAGCATCGGGGGACAGGGGAGCGAGCAGTACTTC	CASIGGQGSEQYF
TRBV11-2	NA	16	TRBJ2-1	NA	TGTGCCAGCAGCTCTCATCTCAGTACCTCCTACAATGAGCAGTTCTTC	CASSSHLSTSYNEQFF
TRBV10-3	TRBD2	17	TRBJ2-1	NA	TGTGCCATCAGACGGACTAGCAGTGAATTCTCCTACAATGAGCAGTTCTTC	CAIRRTSSEFSYNEQFF
TRBV5-4	TRBD1	14	TRBJ1-1	NA	TGTGCCAGCAGCCCTGGACAGGGATACACTGAAGCTTTCTTT	CASSPGQGYTEAFF
TRBV5-4	NA	13	TRBJ2-3	NA	TGTGCCAGCAGCCCGGAGGGAGCAGATACGCAGTATTTT	CASSPEGADTQYF
TRBV10-3	NA	15	TRBJ1-1	NA	TGTGCCATCAGCCCTTGGCCCGGACATAACACTGAAGCTTTCTTT	CAISPWPGHNTEAFF
TRBV19	TRBD1	13	TRBJ1-5	few	TGTGCCAGTAGTGACAGGGACAATCAGCCCCAGCATTTT	CASSDRDNQPQHF
TRBV2	NA	14	TRBJ1-1	NA	TGTGCCAGCAGTCCGACAGTCGTGAACACTGAAGCTTTCTTT	CASSPTVVNTEAFF
TRBV19	NA	14	TRBJ2-5	once	TGTGCCAGTAGCCCGACCTGGGGAGGAGAGACCCAGTACTTC	CASSPTWGGETQYF
TRBV7-2	NA	15	TRBJ1-2	once	TGTGCCAGCAGCTTAGGGGATACAGGGAGCTATGGCTACACCTTC	CASSLGDTGSYGYTF
TRBV9	NA	15	TRBJ2-7	once	TGTGCCAGCAGCCCTCTATCTGGCACATCGGGCGAGCAGTACTTC	CASSPLSGTSGEQYF
TRBV7-2	NA	15	TRBJ2-3	NA	TGTGCCAGCAGCTTAGCTAGCGGAAGCACAGATACGCAGTATTTT	CASSLASGSTDTQYF
TRBV5-1	TRBD2	16	TRBJ2-1	NA	TGCGCCAGCAACCCTAGCGGGGGCAGCTCCTACAATGAGCAGTTCTTC	CASNPSGGSSYNEQFF
TRBV18	NA	12	TRBJ2-4	once	TGTGCCAGCTCACCGGTAGAGGACATTCAGTACTTC	CASSPVEDIQYF
TRBV2	TRBD2	15	TRBJ2-7	NA	TGTGCCAGCAGTGAATTTCCGGGAGGCTCCTACGAGCAGTACTTC	CASSEFPGGSYEQYF
TRBV7-6	TRBD1	16	TRBJ2-3	NA	TGTGCCAGCAGCCCCGGACAGGGCTTAAGCACAGATACGCAGTATTTT	CASSPGQGLSTDTQYF
TRBV20-1	NA	11	TRBJ2-7	NA	TGCAGTGCAACAGGGACCTACGAGCAGTACTTC	CSATGTYEQYF
TRBV2	NA	18	TRBJ1-5	NA	TGTGCCAGCAGTGAACGGGCCCCGGGGATGGGCAAAGGTCAGCCCCAGCATTTT	CASSERAPGMGKGQPQHF
TRBV6-1	TRBD1	13	TRBJ2-7	NA	TGTGCCATCAAGACAGGGTCCTCCTACGAGCAGTACTTC	CAIKTGSSYEQYF